This T cell receptor beta chain was documented in a study of T cells in Graves' hyperthyroidism and ophthalmopathy. Hyperthyroidism of Graves' type that showed no ophthalmopathy progression within 18 months was stable. These patients, aged 18 to 65, had recently diagnosed hyperthyroidism lasting under 2 months. Diagnoses were made from clinical symptoms, serum measures (thyroxine and TRAb), thyroid ultrasound and orbital computed tomography. Trimming removed 5 bases from V and 0 bases from J, with 14 bases in between. CDR3 length: 15 amino acids. Germline-derived CDR1 and CDR2 are MNHEY and SMNVEV (reference sequence). RNA transcripts were the template for amplifying TCR beta CDR3 regions. Primed by the HTBI set, a first-round RT-PCR was run on the TCR CDR3. TCRdb reprocessed the multiplex PCR reads with MiXCR, giving one entry per CDR3 protein. The sample lists hundreds of thousands of distinct CDR3 sequences; less than 15% were seen once.

The material sequenced was blood. This chain connects TRBV27 to TRBJ2-7; tentatively, D is TRBD1 (6 bases). The TCR originated in a woman between 18 and 30 years old with Graves' hyperthyroidism. This chain's CDR3 is CASSPMTGSSYEQYF. For the CDR3, the DNA is TGTGCCAGCAGTCCCATGACAGGAAGCTCCTACGAGCAGTACTTC.